This is a list of T cell receptor beta chains from one sample in a study of T-cell reconstitution after alpha-beta-depleted transplantation in children. TCRdb reprocessed the PCR reads with MiXCR, giving one entry per CDR3 protein. The data show some 310,000 distinct CDR3 sequences, with approximately 23% seen just once and about 10% held by the top ten. The sample was PBMCs, mostly from graft donor cells, taken 180 days after TCRalphabeta/CD19-depleted stem cell transplant. The receptors come from a male patient younger than 18 who had a stem cell transplant for acute lymphoblastic leukemia, so the T cells may come from the graft donor. The CDR3 runs from the conserved cysteine through the conserved F or W. Each record gives: V gene, D gene, J gene, clone size, CDR3 DNA, CDR3 protein. A D gene is named only where the DNA matches it firmly. The size field is filled for only some rows; it gives once, few, many or a size class.

TRBV10-3	.	TRBJ1-2	.	TGTGCCATCAGTCACAATGCCCCGGGAGACTATGGCTACACCTTC	CAISHNAPGDYGYTF
TRBV7-6	TRBD2	TRBJ2-7	.	TGTGCCAGCAGCTTAGCGGGAGGGACGAACGAGCAGTACTTC	CASSLAGGTNEQYF
TRBV12-3/TRBV12-4	.	TRBJ1-5	many	TGTGCCAGCAGCCGCTACGCAGGGACGGGTGGACAGCCCCAGCATTTT	CASSRYAGTGGQPQHF
TRBV7-6	TRBD1	TRBJ2-7	few	TGTGCCAGCAGCCTATCGGACAGGCTCTACGAGCAGTACTTC	CASSLSDRLYEQYF
TRBV27	.	TRBJ2-7	few	TGTGCCAGCAGCGAAAATGGCAGGGCAACCTACGAGCAGTACTTC	CASSENGRATYEQYF
TRBV10-3	.	TRBJ1-1	.	TGTGCCATCAGTGAGTCCGTCCGGAAAAGGACTGAAGCTTTCTTT	CAISESVRKRTEAFF
TRBV6-1	TRBD1	TRBJ1-1	.	TGTGCCAGCTCGACCCCCCTGGGACAGGTGGGTAAAGGAGCTTTCTTT	CASSTPLGQVGKGAFF
TRBV20-1	.	TRBJ1-1	few	TGCAGTGCTAGACGCCACCCCGGGTTGGGGCAGCGAACAAACCTGAACACTGAAGCTTTCTTT	CSARRHPGLGQRTNLNTEAFF
TRBV11-2	TRBD2	TRBJ2-3	.	TGTGCCAGCAGCCTCTATAGCGGGAGGGCCACAGATACGCAGTATTTT	CASSLYSGRATDTQYF
TRBV29-1	TRBD1	TRBJ2-1	.	TGCAGCGTGGACAGGGCGGGCAATGAGCAGTTCTTC	CSVDRAGNEQFF
TRBV7-8	.	TRBJ1-1	.	TGTGCCAGCAGCTTCCGGGTGAACACTGAAGCTTTCTTT	CASSFRVNTEAFF
TRBV6-4	TRBD2	TRBJ2-1	.	TGTGCCAGCAGCGCTAGCGGGAGGGCCGATAATGAGCAGTTCTTC	CASSASGRADNEQFF
TRBV5-1	.	TRBJ1-1	.	TGCGCCAGCAGCTTACAGGCCTACACTGAAGCTTTCTTT	CASSLQAYTEAFF
TRBV5-1	TRBD1	TRBJ2-7	few	TGCGCCAGCAGCGGAGGGACAGGGGCCTACGAGCAGTACTTC	CASSGGTGAYEQYF
TRBV25-1	TRBD2	TRBJ2-3	many	TGTGCCAGCAGTGAATTGGGAGCGGGGCGCACAGATACGCAGTATTTT	CASSELGAGRTDTQYF
TRBV5-1	TRBD2	TRBJ2-7	.	TGCGCCAGCAGCTTGGGATGGACTAGCGGGACCTACGAGCAGTACTTC	CASSLGWTSGTYEQYF
TRBV7-9	.	TRBJ2-6	.	TGTGCCAGCAGCTTTCTTGGCGAGCCTGGGGCCAACGTCCTGACTTTC	CASSFLGEPGANVLTF
TRBV27	TRBD2	TRBJ2-5	.	TGTGCCAGCAGTGGCGGGAGAGGGTGGGAGACCCAGTACTTC	CASSGGRGWETQYF
TRBV5-5	.	TRBJ2-1	.	TGTGCCAGCAGCTCGGACCCCAGCTCCTACAATGAGCAGTTCTTC	CASSSDPSSYNEQFF
TRBV5-1	.	TRBJ2-2	few	TGCGCCAGCATGGGGACCTTGAACACCGGGGAGCTGTTTTTT	CASMGTLNTGELFF
TRBV6-2/TRBV6-3	.	TRBJ2-7	few	TGTGCCAGCTCGTACCCCTCCTACGAGCAGTACTTC	CASSYPSYEQYF